This T cell receptor (beta chain) was sequenced in a study of blood T cell repertoires in COVID-19. Patients in Seattle were enrolled during active infection, then followed longitudinally. The data were produced by immunoSEQ multiplex PCR, yet TCRdb's version contains in-frame clones alone and is incomplete. This sample has around 58,000 clones, with roughly 85% found just once. This CDR3 is built from 15 residues. Germline loops: CDR1 MNHEY, CDR2 SMNVEV (reference sequence). V lost 5 bases, J lost 4 bases, and 4 bases stayed unmatched. The sequenced sample consisted of peripheral blood. The genes are TRBV27 and TRBJ2-3; 12 bases match TRBD2. The origin of this receptor is a woman in her sixties with COVID-19, enrolled during active disease. CDR3 DNA sequence: TGTGCCAGCAGTCTGTCTAGCGGGGGGGCAGATACGCAGTATTTT. Encoded protein: CASSLSSGGADTQYF.